This passage covers 13 T cell receptor beta chains from one sample sequenced in a study of blood T cell repertoires in COVID-19. Libraries were prepared by immunoSEQ multiplex PCR; TCRdb keeps only in-frame clonotypes and omits some of them. The data show approximately 270,000 clones, roughly 86% seen once. Sequences were obtained from PBMCs or T cells enriched from blood (not recorded which). These receptors were taken from a woman aged 55-69 years who had recovered from COVID-19.

The CDR3 DNA reads as TGTGCCAGCAGCCAAGGAAGAGTCGTTGAAAAACTGTTTTTT. Protein product: CASSQGRVVEKLFF. The rearrangement uses TRBV14 and TRBJ1-4; no reliable D call. CDR3 length equals 14 residues. Looked up from germline, CDR1 is SGHDN and CDR2 is FVKESK. With 1 base removed from V and 7 bases from J, the gap between germline ends came to 10 bases.

This sequence joins TRBV28 and TRBJ2-4; 10 bases fit TRBD1. The CDR3 extends over 14 amino acids. Germline assignment: CDR1 MDHEN and CDR2 SYDVKM. The junction had 0 bases not matched to a gene; V was cut back by 0 bases and J by 7 bases. The CDR3 DNA follows: TGTGCCAGCAGTTTATGGACAGGGGGCAACATTCAGTACTTC. It specifies CASSLWTGGNIQYF.

The chain recombines TRBV27 with TRBJ1-2; 8 nucleotides agree with TRBD1. The V and J ends lost 6 bases and 1 base, in that order; junction bases with no gene match: 7. The CDR3 length is 15 residues. The V gene's germline CDR1 is MNHEY and CDR2 SMNVEV (reference sequence). The CDR3 reads CASRGWTGLNYGYTF. DNA for the CDR3: TGTGCCAGCAGGGGTTGGACAGGGCTTAACTATGGCTACACCTTC.

The chain couples TRBV24-1 to TRBJ2-5, with TRBD2 as a possible D gene (6 bases). The ends were cut back, 4 bases at V and 5 bases at J, with 19 bases in the middle. This CDR3 contains 16 residues. CDR1 is KGHDR, CDR2 SFDVKD, per germline. The CDR3 sequence is CATSDPHQDGRETQYF. The CDR3 DNA reads TGTGCCACCAGTGACCCTCACCAGGATGGGAGGGAGACCCAGTACTTC.

V usage is TRBV2 and J usage is TRBJ2-7, with TRBD2 matching 8 bases. Germline lookup yields CDR1 SNHLY and CDR2 FYNNEI. The ends lost 4 bases at V and 5 bases at J; junction bases unmatched: 7. CDR3 length: 14 residues. Written as DNA, the CDR3 is TGTGCCAGCAGTGTAGCGCGGGGGGTGGACGAGCAGTACTTC. Its translation is CASSVARGVDEQYF.

This chain uses TRBV7-3 with TRBJ1-1, with D possibly matching TRBD1 (6 bases). The CDR3 sequence is 15 residues long. Germline V gene data show CDR1 as SGHTA and CDR2 as FQGTGA. The ends were cut back, 6 bases at V and 1 base at J, with 15 bases in the middle. Here the CDR3 reads CASRQGPAPNTEAFF. CDR3 in DNA: TGTGCCAGCAGACAGGGACCTGCCCCGAACACTGAAGCTTTCTTT.

The chain is built from TRBV9 and TRBJ1-6; the D is unclear. Per germline, CDR1 SGDLS and CDR2 YYNGEE. CDR3 length: 15 residues. V gave up 3 bases and J gave up 8 bases, with 15 bases separating them. The DNA for the CDR3 is TGTGCCAGCAGCGGCCACCCCGGGATAGATTCACCCCTCCACTTT. Its translation is CASSGHPGIDSPLHF.

This clone was counted only a few times. This chain connects TRBV5-1 to TRBJ1-6, with TRBD1 matching 9 bases. Germline V gives CDR1 SGHRS, CDR2 YFSETQ. V was clipped by 4 bases and J by 6 bases; unmatched bases: 5. The CDR3 extends over 15 amino acids. The CDR3 nucleotides are TGCGCCAGCAGCAGGTCGACAGGGGGTAATTCACCCCTCCACTTT. Encoded protein: CASSRSTGGNSPLHF.

As DNA, the CDR3 is TGTGCCAGCAGGACAGGGGGCGCGTCCAGGACTGAAGCTTTCTTT. Translating gives CASRTGGASRTEAFF. The V call is TRBV28, the J call TRBJ1-1; the match to TRBD1 covers 10 bases. J lost 5 bases, V lost 6 bases, and 9 bases had no gene match. There are 15 residues in the CDR3. Germline V gene sequence: CDR1 MDHEN, CDR2 SYDVKM.

The rearrangement joins TRBV27 to TRBJ1-1; 9 bases line up with TRBD1. Germline CDR1 reads MNHEY; CDR2 reads SMNVEV (reference sequence). This CDR3 comprises 16 residues. V gave up 5 bases and J gave up 2 bases; unmatched junction bases: 9. The CDR3 spells CASSLRQGVGNTEAFF. The CDR3 DNA is TGTGCCAGCAGTCTTCGACAGGGGGTGGGCAACACTGAAGCTTTCTTT.

CDR3 amino acids: CASSLGWVETQYF. Here the CDR3 DNA reads TGCGCCAGCAGCCTCGGGTGGGTCGAGACCCAGTACTTC. The gene calls are TRBV5-1 and TRBJ2-5, with D unclear. This CDR3 contains 13 residues. V lost 4 bases and J lost 5, with 12 bases in between. From germline, CDR1 is SGHRS and CDR2 YFSETQ.

The chain employs TRBV4-2 and TRBJ2-3; D possibly corresponds to TRBD1 (5 bases). Trimming left V 5 bases short and J 0 bases short, with 9 bases between. The CDR3 has 14 residues. Germline loops: CDR1 LGHNA, CDR2 YNFKEQ. The CDR3 coding sequence is TGTGCCAGCAGCTGGGGCACCAGCACAGATACGCAGTATTTT. It yields the protein CASSWGTSTDTQYF.

The chain uses TRBV27 and TRBJ2-7, with 10 bases fitting TRBD1. Germline loops: CDR1 MNHEY, CDR2 SMNVEV (reference sequence). V trimming: 6 bases; J trimming: 2 bases; junction bases outside the gene matches: 4. This CDR3 is 14 amino acids long. CDR3: CASRGQGRAYEQYF. The CDR3 DNA is TGTGCCAGCAGGGGACAGGGGAGGGCCTACGAGCAGTACTTC.